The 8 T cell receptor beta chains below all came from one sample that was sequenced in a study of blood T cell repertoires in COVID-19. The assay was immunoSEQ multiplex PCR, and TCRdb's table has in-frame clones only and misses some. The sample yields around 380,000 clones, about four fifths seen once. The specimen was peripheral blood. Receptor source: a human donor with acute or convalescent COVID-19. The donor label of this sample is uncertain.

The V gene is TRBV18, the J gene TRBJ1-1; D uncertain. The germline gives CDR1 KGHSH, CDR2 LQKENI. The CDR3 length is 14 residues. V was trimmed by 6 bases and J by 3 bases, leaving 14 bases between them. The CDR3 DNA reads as TGTGCCAGCTCCCAACTAGAGGGAGACACTGAAGCTTTCTTT. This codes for CASSQLEGDTEAFF.

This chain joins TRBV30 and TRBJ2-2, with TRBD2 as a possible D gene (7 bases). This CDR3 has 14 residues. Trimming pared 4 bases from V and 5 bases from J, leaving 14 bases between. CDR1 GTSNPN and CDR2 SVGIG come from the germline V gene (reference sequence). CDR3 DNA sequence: TGTGCCTGGAATCGGGGGGCGTGGACCGGGGAGCTGTTTTTT. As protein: CAWNRGAWTGELFF.

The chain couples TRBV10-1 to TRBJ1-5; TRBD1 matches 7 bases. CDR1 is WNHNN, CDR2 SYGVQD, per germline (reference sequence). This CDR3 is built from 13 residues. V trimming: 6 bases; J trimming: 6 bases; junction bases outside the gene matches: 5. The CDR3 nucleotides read TGCGCCAGCAGCCCGACAGGGCCTCAGCCCCAGCATTTT. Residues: CASSPTGPQPQHF.

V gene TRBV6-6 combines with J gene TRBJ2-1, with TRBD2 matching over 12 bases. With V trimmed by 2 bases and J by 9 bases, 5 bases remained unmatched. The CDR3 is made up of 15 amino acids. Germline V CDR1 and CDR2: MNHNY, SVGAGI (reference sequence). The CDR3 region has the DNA TGTGCCAGCAGTTACATGGCTAGCGGGGGGGCTGAGCAGTTCTTC. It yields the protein CASSYMASGGAEQFF.

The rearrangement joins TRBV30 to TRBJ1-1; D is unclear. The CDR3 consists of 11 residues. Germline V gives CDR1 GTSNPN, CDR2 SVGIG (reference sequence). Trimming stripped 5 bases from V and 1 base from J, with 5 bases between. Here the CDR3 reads CAWARNTEAFF. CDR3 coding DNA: TGTGCCTGGGCCCGGAACACTGAAGCTTTCTTT.

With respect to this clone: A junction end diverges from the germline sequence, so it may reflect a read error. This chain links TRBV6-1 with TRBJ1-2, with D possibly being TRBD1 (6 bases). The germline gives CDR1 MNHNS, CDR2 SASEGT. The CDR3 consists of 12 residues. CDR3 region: CASSERGGRAAF. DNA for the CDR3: TGTGCCAGCAGTGAAAGGGGGGGCCGTGCTGCTTTC.

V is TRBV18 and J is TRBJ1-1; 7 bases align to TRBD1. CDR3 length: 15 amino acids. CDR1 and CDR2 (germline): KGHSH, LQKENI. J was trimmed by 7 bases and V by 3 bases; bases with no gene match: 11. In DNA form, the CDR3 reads TGTGCCAGCTCACCCTTGACAGGGTACCCCCTTGAAGCTTTCTTT. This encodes CASSPLTGYPLEAFF. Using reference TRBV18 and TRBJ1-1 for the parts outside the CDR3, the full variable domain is NAGVMQNPRHLVRRRGQEARLRCSPMKGHSHVYWYRQLPEEGLKFMVYLQKENIIDESGMPKERFSAEFPKEGPSILRIQQVVRGDSAAYFCASSPLTGYPLEAFFGQGTRLTVV.

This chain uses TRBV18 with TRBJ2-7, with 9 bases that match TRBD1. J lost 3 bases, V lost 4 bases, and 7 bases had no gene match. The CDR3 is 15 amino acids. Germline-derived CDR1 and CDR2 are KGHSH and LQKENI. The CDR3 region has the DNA TGTGCCAGCTCACTATTGGGACAGGGTTACTACGAGCAGTACTTC. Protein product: CASSLLGQGYYEQYF.